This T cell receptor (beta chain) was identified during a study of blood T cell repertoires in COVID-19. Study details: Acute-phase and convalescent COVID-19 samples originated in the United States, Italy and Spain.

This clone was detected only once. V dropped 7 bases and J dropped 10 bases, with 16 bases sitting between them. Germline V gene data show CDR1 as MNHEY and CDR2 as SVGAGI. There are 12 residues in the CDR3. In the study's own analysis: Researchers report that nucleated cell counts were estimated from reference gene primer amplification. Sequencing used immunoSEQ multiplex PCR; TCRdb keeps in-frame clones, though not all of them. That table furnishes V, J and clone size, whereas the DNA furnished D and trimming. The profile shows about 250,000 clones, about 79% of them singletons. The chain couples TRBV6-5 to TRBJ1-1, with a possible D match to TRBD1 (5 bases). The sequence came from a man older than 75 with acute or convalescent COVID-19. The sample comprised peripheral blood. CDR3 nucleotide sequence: TGTGCCAGCACGACACCAGGGTCGGGAGCTTTCTTT. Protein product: CASTTPGSGAFF.